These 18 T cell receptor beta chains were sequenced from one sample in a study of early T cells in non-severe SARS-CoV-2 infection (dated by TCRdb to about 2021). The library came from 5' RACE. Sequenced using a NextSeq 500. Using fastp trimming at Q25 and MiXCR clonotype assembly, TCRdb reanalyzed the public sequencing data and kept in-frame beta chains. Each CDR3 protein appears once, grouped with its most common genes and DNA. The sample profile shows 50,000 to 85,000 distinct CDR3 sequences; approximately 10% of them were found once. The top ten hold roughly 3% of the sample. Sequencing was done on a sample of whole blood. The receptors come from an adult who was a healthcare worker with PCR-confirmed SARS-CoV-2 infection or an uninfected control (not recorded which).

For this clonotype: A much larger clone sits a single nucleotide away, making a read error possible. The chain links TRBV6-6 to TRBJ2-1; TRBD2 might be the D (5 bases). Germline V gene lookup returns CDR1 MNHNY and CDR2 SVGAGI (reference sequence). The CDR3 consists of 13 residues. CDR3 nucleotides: TGTACCAGCAGCCCCAGCGGACACAATGAGCAGTTCTTC. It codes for CTSSPSGHNEQFF.

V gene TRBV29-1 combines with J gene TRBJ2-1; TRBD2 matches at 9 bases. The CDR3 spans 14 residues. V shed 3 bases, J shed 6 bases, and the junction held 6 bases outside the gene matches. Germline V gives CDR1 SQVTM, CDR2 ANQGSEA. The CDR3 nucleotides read TGCAGCGTTGATTTTAGCGGGAGTACCAATGAGCAGTTCTTC. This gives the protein CSVDFSGSTNEQFF.

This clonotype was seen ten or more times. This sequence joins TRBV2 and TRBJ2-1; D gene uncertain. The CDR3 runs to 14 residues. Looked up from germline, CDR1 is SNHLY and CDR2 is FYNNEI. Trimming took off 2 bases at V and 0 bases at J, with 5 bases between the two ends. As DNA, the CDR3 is TGTGCCAGCAGTGAACAGATCTCCTACAATGAGCAGTTCTTC. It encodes CASSEQISYNEQFF.

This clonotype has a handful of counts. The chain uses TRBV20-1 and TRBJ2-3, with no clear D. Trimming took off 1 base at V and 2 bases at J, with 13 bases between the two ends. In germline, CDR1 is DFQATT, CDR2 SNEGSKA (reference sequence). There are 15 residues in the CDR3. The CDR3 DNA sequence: TGCAGTGCTAGAGGCTCGGCCTCCAACACAGATACGCAGTATTTT. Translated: CSARGSASNTDTQYF.

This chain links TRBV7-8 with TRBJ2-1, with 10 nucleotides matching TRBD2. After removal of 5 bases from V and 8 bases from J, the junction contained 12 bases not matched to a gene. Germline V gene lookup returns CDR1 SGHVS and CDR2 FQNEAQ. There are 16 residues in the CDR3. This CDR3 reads CASSLGAGGPIYEQFF. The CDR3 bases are TGTGCCAGCAGCCTAGGAGCGGGAGGGCCAATATATGAGCAGTTCTTC. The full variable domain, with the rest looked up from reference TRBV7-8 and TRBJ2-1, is GAGVSQSPRYKVAKRGQDVALRCDPISGHVSLFWYQQALGQGPEFLTYFQNEAQLDKSGLPSDRFFAERPEGSVSTLKIQRTQQEDSAVYLCASSLGAGGPIYEQFFGPGTRLTVL.

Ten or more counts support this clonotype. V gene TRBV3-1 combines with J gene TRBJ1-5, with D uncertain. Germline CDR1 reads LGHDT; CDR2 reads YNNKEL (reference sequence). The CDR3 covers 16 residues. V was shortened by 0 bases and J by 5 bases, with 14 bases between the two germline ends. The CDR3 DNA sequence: TGTGCCAGCAGCCAAGACCACAGAGGCAATGATCAGCCCCAGCATTTT. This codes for CASSQDHRGNDQPQHF.

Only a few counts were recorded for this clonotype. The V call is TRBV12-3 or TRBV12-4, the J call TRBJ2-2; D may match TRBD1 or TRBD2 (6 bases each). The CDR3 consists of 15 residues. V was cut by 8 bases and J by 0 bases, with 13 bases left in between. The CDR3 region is CASAGGGTNTGELFF. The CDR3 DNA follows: TGTGCCAGCGCCGGAGGGGGAACGAACACCGGGGAGCTGTTTTTT.

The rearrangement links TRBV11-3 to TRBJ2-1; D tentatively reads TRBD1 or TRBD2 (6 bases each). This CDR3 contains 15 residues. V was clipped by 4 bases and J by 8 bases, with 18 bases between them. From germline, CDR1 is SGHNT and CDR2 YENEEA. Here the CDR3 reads CASSYHRGPKDEQFF. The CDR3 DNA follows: TGTGCCAGCAGCTACCACCGGGGGCCCAAGGATGAGCAGTTCTTC.

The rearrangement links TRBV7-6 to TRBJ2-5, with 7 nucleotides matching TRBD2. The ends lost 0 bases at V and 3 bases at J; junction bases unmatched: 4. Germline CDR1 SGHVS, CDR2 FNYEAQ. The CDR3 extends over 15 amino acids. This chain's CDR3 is CASSLAVLAEETQYF. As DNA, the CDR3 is TGTGCCAGCAGCTTAGCGGTGCTAGCGGAAGAGACCCAGTACTTC.

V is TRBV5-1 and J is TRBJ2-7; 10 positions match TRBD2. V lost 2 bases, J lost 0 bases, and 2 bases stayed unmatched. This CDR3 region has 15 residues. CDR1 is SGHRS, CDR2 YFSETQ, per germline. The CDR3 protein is CASSFGLADSYEQYF. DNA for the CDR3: TGCGCCAGCAGCTTTGGACTAGCGGACTCCTACGAGCAGTACTTC.

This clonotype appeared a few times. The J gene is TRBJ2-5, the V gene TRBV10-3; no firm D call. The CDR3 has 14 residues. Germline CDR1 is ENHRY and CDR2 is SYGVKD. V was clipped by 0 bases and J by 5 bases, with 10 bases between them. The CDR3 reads CAISESSLLETQYF. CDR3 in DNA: TGTGCCATCAGTGAGTCGAGTCTCCTGGAGACCCAGTACTTC.

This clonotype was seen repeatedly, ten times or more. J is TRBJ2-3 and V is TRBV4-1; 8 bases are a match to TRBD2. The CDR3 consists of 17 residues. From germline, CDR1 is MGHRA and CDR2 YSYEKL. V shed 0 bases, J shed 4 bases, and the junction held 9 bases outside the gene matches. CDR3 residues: CASSQDQPSGSADTQYF. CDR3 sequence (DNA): TGCGCCAGCAGCCAAGATCAACCGAGCGGGAGTGCAGATACGCAGTATTTT.

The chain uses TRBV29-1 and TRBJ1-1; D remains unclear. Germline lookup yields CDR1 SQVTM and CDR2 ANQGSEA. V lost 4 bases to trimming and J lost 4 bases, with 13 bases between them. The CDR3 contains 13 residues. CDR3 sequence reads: CSVVRLTGTEAFF. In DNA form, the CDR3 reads TGCAGCGTTGTTAGGTTAACGGGCACTGAAGCTTTCTTT.

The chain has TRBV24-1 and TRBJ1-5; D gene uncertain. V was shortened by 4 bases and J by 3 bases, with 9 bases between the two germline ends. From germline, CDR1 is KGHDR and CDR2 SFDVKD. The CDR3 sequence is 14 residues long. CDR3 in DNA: TGTGCCACCAGTGAAGGGCGGGCCAATCAGCCCCAGCATTTT. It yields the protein CATSEGRANQPQHF.

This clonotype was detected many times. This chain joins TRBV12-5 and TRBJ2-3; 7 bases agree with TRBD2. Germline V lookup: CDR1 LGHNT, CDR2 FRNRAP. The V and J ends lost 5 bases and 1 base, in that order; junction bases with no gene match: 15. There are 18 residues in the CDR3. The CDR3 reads CASGPDSGHPIGTDTQYF. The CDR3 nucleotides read TGTGCTAGTGGTCCCGATAGCGGGCACCCCATAGGCACAGATACGCAGTATTTT.

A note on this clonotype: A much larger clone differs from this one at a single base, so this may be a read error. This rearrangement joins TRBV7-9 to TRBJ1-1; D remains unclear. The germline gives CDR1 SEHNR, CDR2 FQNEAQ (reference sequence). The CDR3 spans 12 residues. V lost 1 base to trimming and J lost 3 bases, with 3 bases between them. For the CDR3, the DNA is TGTGCCAGCAGCTTAGTTTACACTGAAGCTTTCTTT. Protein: CASSLVYTEAFF.

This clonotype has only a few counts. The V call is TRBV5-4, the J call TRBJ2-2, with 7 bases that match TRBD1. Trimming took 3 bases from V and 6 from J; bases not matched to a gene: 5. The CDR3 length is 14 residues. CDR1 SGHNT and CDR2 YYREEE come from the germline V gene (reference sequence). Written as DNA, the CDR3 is TGTGCCAGCAGCTCGACAGGGATCGCCGGGGAGCTGTTTTTT. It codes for CASSSTGIAGELFF. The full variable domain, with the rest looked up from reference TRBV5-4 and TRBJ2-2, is ETGVTQSPTHLIKTRGQQVTLRCSSQSGHNTVSWYQQALGQGPQFIFQYYREEENGRGNFPPRFSGLQFPNYSSELNVNALELDDSALYLCASSSTGIAGELFFGEGSRLTVL.

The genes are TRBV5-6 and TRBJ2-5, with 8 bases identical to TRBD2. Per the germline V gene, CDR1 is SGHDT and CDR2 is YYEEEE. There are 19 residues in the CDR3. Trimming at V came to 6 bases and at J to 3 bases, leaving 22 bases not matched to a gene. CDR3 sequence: CASTRPGLAKREDKETQYF. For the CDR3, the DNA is TGTGCCAGCACCAGGCCAGGACTAGCCAAAAGGGAGGACAAAGAGACCCAGTACTTC. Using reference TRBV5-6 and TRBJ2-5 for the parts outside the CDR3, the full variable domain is DAGVTQSPTHLIKTRGQQVTLRCSPKSGHDTVSWYQQALGQGPQFIFQYYEEEERQRGNFPDRFSGHQFPNYSSELNVNALLLGDSALYLCASTRPGLAKREDKETQYFGPGTRLLVL.